Below are 17 T cell receptor beta chains sequenced from a single sample in a study of T cells in Graves' hyperthyroidism and ophthalmopathy. From RNA transcripts, TCR beta CDR3 regions were amplified. Researchers ran a first-round RT-PCR on the TCR CDR3 using the HTBI primer set. From the multiplex PCR reads, TCRdb called clonotypes with MiXCR, one entry per CDR3 protein. Of about half a million distinct CDR3 sequences in the sample, roughly 22% were seen once. Sequencing was done on a sample of blood. The receptor set was obtained from a woman in her 70s with Graves' ophthalmopathy.

The chain uses TRBV30 and TRBJ2-1, with 12 bases fitting TRBD2. The CDR3 runs 15 residues. CDR1 is GTSNPN and CDR2 is SVGIG in the germline V gene (reference sequence). V shed 3 bases, J shed 8 bases, and the junction held 8 bases outside the gene matches. The CDR3: CAWRLTSGRMDEQFF. In DNA form, the CDR3 reads TGTGCCTGGAGACTGACTAGCGGGAGAATGGATGAGCAGTTCTTC.

This clonotype was counted only a few times. The chain combines TRBV28 with TRBJ2-7; 8 bases match TRBD2. The germline CDR1 and CDR2 sequences are MDHEN and SYDVKM. The trim removed 6 bases at V and 4 bases at J, leaving 11 bases unmatched. The CDR3 is made up of 15 amino acids. Here the CDR3 DNA reads TGTGCCAGCAGAGAAAGCGGGAGAGGCGGTTACGAGCAGTACTTC. This gives the protein CASRESGRGGYEQYF.

This clonotype was observed many times. The rearrangement links TRBV20-1 to TRBJ1-6; D not resolved. Per the germline V gene, CDR1 is DFQATT and CDR2 is SNEGSKA (reference sequence). V was shortened by 2 bases and J by 8 bases, with 13 bases between the two germline ends. The CDR3 length is 14 residues. This chain's CDR3 is CSARKGSIDSPLHF. DNA for the CDR3: TGCAGTGCTAGAAAGGGCAGTATCGATTCACCCCTCCACTTT.

This clonotype was found a few times. The chain employs TRBV2 and TRBJ1-2, with D unclear. Germline loops: CDR1 SNHLY, CDR2 FYNNEI. There are 13 residues in the CDR3. The V and J ends lost 10 bases and 3 bases respectively, with 15 bases between them. The CDR3 reads CANQREVDYGYTF. The CDR3 DNA reads TGTGCCAACCAAAGGGAAGTAGACTATGGCTACACCTTC.

This clonotype was seen more than once but under ten times. The CDR3 spells CASSTLDQPQHF. CDR3 in DNA: TGTGCCAGCAGTACCCTTGATCAGCCCCAGCATTTT. The chain carries TRBV6-1 and TRBJ1-5; no clear D gene. Trimming shortened V by 5 bases and J by 5 bases, and 7 bases separated the two germline ends. The CDR3 consists of 12 residues. From germline, CDR1 is MNHNS and CDR2 SASEGT.

V gene TRBV6-1 combines with J gene TRBJ2-3, with D tentatively TRBD1 (5 bases). V was shortened by 7 bases and J by 4 bases, with 12 bases between the two germline ends. The CDR3 extends over 13 amino acids. Germline V CDR1 and CDR2: MNHNS, SASEGT. The CDR3 DNA follows: TGTGCCAGCAAAAGAACAGGACCAGATACGCAGTATTTT. As protein: CASKRTGPDTQYF.

The rearrangement uses TRBV27 and TRBJ1-6; D may be TRBD1 (5 bases). The CDR3 is made up of 14 amino acids. The germline gives CDR1 MNHEY, CDR2 SMNVEV (reference sequence). V lost 3 bases and J lost 7, with 10 bases in between. The CDR3 is CASSFRVENSPLHF. The CDR3 DNA is TGTGCCAGCAGTTTCAGGGTGGAAAATTCACCCCTCCACTTT.

The chain carries TRBV7-2 and TRBJ2-1, with TRBD2 matching over 12 bases. Germline V gene sequence: CDR1 SGHTA, CDR2 FQGNSA. CDR3 size: 16 residues. V was pared by 3 bases and J by 9 bases, with 9 bases of the junction left unmatched. The CDR3 spells CASSLLPSGGGGEQFF. The CDR3 DNA sequence: TGTGCCAGCAGCTTGTTGCCTAGCGGGGGGGGGGGTGAGCAGTTCTTC.

This clonotype was seen only a few times. The chain uses TRBV3-1 and TRBJ2-7, with D maybe TRBD1 (5 bases). Trimming shortened V by 0 bases and J by 0 bases, and 12 bases separated the two germline ends. Germline CDR1 reads LGHDT; CDR2 reads YNNKEL (reference sequence). This CDR3 has 16 amino acids. The CDR3 loop reads CASSQDGRVSSYEQYF. The CDR3 nucleotides read TGTGCCAGCAGCCAAGACGGCAGGGTGAGCTCCTACGAGCAGTACTTC.

The CDR3 protein is CASSLRRGHGGELFF. The CDR3 nucleotides are TGCGCCAGCAGCCTCCGCAGGGGGCACGGGGGGGAGCTGTTTTTT. The chain joins TRBV5-1 to TRBJ2-2; 8 nucleotides align to TRBD1. V shed 4 bases and J 8 bases; nucleotides not matched to a gene: 10. The CDR3 is made up of 15 amino acids. Germline CDR1 and CDR2: SGHRS and YFSETQ.

This clonotype was observed a few times. The chain joins TRBV19 to TRBJ1-1; D uncertain. Between the trimmed V and J ends, which lost 8 bases and 0 bases, there was a span of 10 bases. This CDR3 spans 13 amino acids. Per the germline V gene, CDR1 is LNHDA and CDR2 is SQIVND (reference sequence). Written as DNA, the CDR3 is TGTGCCAGTCGAATGGCGATGAACACTGAAGCTTTCTTT. This translates into CASRMAMNTEAFF.

This clonotype was seen many times. The chain uses TRBV20-1 and TRBJ2-5; TRBD2 matches 7 bases. V was pared by 5 bases and J by 4 bases, with 4 bases of the junction left unmatched. Germline V CDR1 and CDR2: DFQATT, SNEGSKA (reference sequence). The CDR3 extends over 12 amino acids. The CDR3 DNA sequence: TGCAGTGCTCGGTGGGGGGGAGAGACCCAGTACTTC. Residues: CSARWGGETQYF.

This clonotype was observed a handful of times. The CDR3: CASSLDRANGYTF. The CDR3 nucleotides read TGTGCCAGCAGCTTAGACAGGGCTAATGGCTACACCTTC. The chain carries TRBV7-2 and TRBJ1-2, with a possible D match to TRBD1 (6 bases). Trimming took off 1 base at V and 6 bases at J, with 9 bases between the two ends. Germline V gene data show CDR1 as SGHTA and CDR2 as FQGNSA. The CDR3 consists of 13 residues.

This clonotype was seen more than once but under ten times. V is TRBV9 and J is TRBJ2-1; maybe TRBD2 (6 bases). Germline CDR1 is SGDLS and CDR2 is YYNGEE. V lost 3 bases and J lost 5, with 15 bases in between. The CDR3 consists of 15 residues. As DNA, the CDR3 is TGTGCCAGCAGCGAGGGACTTCTGATTAACAATGAGCAGTTCTTC. This translates into CASSEGLLINNEQFF. The full variable domain, in which reference TRBV9 and TRBJ2-1 provide the parts outside the CDR3, is DSGVTQTPKHLITATGQRVTLRCSPRSGDLSVYWYQQSLDQGLQFLIQYYNGEERAKGNILERFSAQQFPDLHSELNLSSLELGDSALYFCASSEGLLINNEQFFGPGTRLTVL.

A single count supports this clonotype. This chain links TRBV18 with TRBJ2-1; 7 bases map to TRBD1. Germline lookup yields CDR1 KGHSH and CDR2 LQKENI. The ends lost 3 bases at V and 7 bases at J; junction bases unmatched: 6. The CDR3 has 14 residues. CDR3 in amino acids: CASSPTGELNEQFF. CDR3 in DNA: TGTGCCAGCTCACCCACAGGGGAATTAAATGAGCAGTTCTTC.

This clonotype was counted ten times or more. This chain connects TRBV12-3 or TRBV12-4 to TRBJ2-1; 9 nucleotides match TRBD2. This CDR3 comprises 18 residues. Germline trimming cut 6 bases from V and 0 bases from J; bases unmatched to any gene: 12. CDR3 loop: CASRPTRLAESSYNEQFF. CDR3 DNA sequence: TGTGCCAGCAGACCTACTCGACTAGCGGAGAGCTCCTACAATGAGCAGTTCTTC.

The J gene is TRBJ2-3, the V gene TRBV6-1, with 10 bases fitting TRBD2. Germline-derived CDR1 and CDR2 are MNHNS and SASEGT. The CDR3 consists of 15 residues. The J segment lost 0 bases and the V segment lost 6 bases, leaving 3 bases of the junction unmatched. The CDR3 region has the DNA TGTGCCAGCAGAAGGACTAGCGGCAGCACAGATACGCAGTATTTT. It is translated as CASRRTSGSTDTQYF.